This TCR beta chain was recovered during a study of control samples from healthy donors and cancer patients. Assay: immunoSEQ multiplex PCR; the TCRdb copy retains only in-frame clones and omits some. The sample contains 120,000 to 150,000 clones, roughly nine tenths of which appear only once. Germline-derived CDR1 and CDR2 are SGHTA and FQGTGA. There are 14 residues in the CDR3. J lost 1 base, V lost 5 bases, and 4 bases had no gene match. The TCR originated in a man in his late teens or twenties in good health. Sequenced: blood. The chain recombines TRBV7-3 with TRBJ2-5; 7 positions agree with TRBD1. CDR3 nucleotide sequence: TGTGCCAGCAGCCATACAGGGGTCCAAGAGACCCAGTACTTC. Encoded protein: CASSHTGVQETQYF.